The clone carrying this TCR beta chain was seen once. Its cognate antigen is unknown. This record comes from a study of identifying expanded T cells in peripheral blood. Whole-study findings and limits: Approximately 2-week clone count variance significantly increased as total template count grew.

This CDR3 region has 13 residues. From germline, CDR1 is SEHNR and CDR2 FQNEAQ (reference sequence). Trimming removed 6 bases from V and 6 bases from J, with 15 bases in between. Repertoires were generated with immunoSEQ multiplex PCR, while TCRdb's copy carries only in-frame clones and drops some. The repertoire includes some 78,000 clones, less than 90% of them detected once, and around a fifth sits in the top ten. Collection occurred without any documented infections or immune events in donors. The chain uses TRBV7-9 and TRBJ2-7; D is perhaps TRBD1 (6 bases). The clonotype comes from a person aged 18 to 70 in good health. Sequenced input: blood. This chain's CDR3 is CASSSVQGLEQYF. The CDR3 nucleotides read TGTGCCAGCAGTTCCGTACAGGGCCTCGAGCAGTACTTC.